This T cell receptor (beta chain) emerged from a study of blood T cell repertoires in COVID-19. Looking at the study overall: The samples span acute and convalescent COVID-19 from the United States, Italy and Spain.

Per the original data handling: Researchers report that nucleated cell counts were estimated from reference gene primer amplification. Measured with immunoSEQ multiplex PCR; TCRdb has only the in-frame clones, and not every one. V and J calls and clone size are those listed in that table; D and trimming were worked out from the DNA. This sample has approximately 85,000 clones, with roughly 92% found just once. CDR3 length: 16 residues. Germline assignment: CDR1 SGHVS and CDR2 FNYEAQ. Trimming cost V 4 bases and J 4 bases; bases outside gene matches: 6. The chain employs TRBV7-6 and TRBJ2-3; 12 positions match TRBD1. The sequence was collected from a woman aged 55-70 years with active COVID-19. Source material: peripheral blood. The CDR3 coding sequence is TGTGCCAGCAGCTCGTTGGGACAGGGGGCCGCAGATACGCAGTATTTT. Translation gives CASSSLGQGAADTQYF.